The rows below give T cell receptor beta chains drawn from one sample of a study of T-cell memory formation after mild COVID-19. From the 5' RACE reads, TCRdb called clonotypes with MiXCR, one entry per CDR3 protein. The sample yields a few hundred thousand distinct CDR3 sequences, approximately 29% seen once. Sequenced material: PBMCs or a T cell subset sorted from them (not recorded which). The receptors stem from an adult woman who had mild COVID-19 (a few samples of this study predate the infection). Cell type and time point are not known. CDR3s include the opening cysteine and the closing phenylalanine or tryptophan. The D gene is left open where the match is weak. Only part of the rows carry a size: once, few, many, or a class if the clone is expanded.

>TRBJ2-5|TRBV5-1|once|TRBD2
CASSSGLLNLLAGGPNNQETQYF
TGCGCCAGCAGCTCGGGATTATTGAATCTACTAGCGGGGGGGCCAAATAACCAAGAGACCCAGTACTTC
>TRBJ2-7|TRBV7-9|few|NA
CASSPGSHYEQYF
TGTGCCAGCAGCCCAGGGTCCCACTACGAGCAGTACTTC
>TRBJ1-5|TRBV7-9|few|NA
CASSPPEGEPQHF
TGTGCCAGCAGCCCCCCTGAAGGGGAGCCCCAGCATTTT
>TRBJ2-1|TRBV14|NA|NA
CASSQVRGAGNEQFF
TGTGCCAGCAGCCAAGTCAGAGGGGCTGGGAATGAGCAGTTCTTC
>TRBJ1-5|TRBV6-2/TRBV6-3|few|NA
CASSLQGYQPQHF
TGTGCCAGCAGTTTACAGGGTTACCAGCCCCAGCATTTT
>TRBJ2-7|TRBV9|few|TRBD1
CASSPTGDPTRQYF
TGTGCCAGCAGCCCCACAGGGGACCCTACGAGGCAGTACTTC
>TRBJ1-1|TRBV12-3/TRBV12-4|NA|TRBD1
CASSPPSRGSTEAFF
TGTGCCAGCAGTCCCCCATCCAGGGGGAGCACTGAAGCTTTCTTT
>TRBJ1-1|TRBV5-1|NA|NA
CASSLSGDGTEAFF
TGCGCCAGCAGCTTGTCAGGGGATGGCACTGAAGCTTTCTTT
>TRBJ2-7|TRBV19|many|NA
CASSIGLTGEQYF
TGTGCCAGTAGTATAGGCCTAACGGGAGAGCAGTACTTC
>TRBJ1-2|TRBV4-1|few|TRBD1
CASSLRDRGPRGYTF
TGCGCCAGCAGCCTCCGGGACAGGGGGCCTCGGGGCTACACCTTC
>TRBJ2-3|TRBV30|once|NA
CAWSRGRGQFSADTQYF
TGTGCCTGGAGTCGGGGGCGGGGGCAGTTTAGCGCAGATACGCAGTATTTT
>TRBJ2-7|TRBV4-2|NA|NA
CASSQGTTTYEQYF
TGTGCCAGCAGCCAAGGGACTACAACCTACGAGCAGTACTTC
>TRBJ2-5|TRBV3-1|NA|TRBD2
CASSSPKVAGLTQYF
TGTGCCAGCAGCTCCCCGAAGGTAGCGGGGCTCACCCAGTACTTC
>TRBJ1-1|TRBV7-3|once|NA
CASSPTGPNTEAFF
TGTGCCAGCAGCCCCACGGGGCCGAACACTGAAGCTTTCTTT
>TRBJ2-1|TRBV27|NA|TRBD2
CASSSGTSGHNEQFF
TGTGCCAGCAGTTCTGGGACTAGCGGTCACAATGAGCAGTTCTTC
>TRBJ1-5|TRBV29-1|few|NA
CSVELQPNQPQHF
TGCAGCGTTGAGTTACAGCCAAATCAGCCCCAGCATTTT
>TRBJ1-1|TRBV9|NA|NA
CASSAGSLVMSEAFF
TGTGCCAGCAGCGCCGGGAGCCTCGTTATGAGTGAAGCTTTCTTT
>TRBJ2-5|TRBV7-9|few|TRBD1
CASSTRTGTGTQYF
TGTGCCAGCAGCACCAGGACAGGGACGGGGACCCAGTACTTC
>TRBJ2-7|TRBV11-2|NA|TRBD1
CASSFTGQASYEQYF
TGTGCCAGCAGCTTTACGGGACAGGCATCCTACGAGCAGTACTTC
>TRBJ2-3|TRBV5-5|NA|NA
CASSLQKVSTDTQYF
TGTGCCAGCAGCCTCCAGAAGGTCAGCACAGATACGCAGTATTTT
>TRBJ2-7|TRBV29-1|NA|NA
CSVSLGLTYEQYF
TGCAGCGTTTCCCTAGGACTAACCTACGAGCAGTACTTC
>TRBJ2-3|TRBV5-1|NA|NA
CASSLDRGPDTQYF
TGCGCCAGCAGCTTGGACCGGGGGCCAGATACGCAGTATTTT
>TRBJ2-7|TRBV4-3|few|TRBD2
CASSQESGGSPPYEQYF
TGCGCCAGCAGCCAAGAATCCGGCGGGAGTCCCCCCTACGAGCAGTACTTC
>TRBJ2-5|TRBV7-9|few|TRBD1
CASSFPLTGVQETQYF
TGTGCCAGCAGCTTCCCACTGACAGGGGTCCAAGAGACCCAGTACTTC
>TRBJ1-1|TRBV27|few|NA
CASSLVIGTTGEAFF
TGTGCCAGCAGTTTAGTTATCGGGACGACTGGGGAAGCTTTCTTT
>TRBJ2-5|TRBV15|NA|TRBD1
CATSRDHVGQAVETQYF
TGTGCCACCAGCAGAGATCACGTAGGACAGGCAGTAGAGACCCAGTACTTC
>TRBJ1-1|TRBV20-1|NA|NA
CSARRLETNTEAFF
TGCAGTGCTAGACGTCTCGAGACGAACACTGAAGCTTTCTTT
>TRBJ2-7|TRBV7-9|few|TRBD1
CASSLLSGTGSYEQYF
TGTGCCAGCAGCTTACTTTCCGGGACAGGATCCTACGAGCAGTACTTC
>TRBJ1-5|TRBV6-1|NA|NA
CASSESSGWRPQHF
TGTGCCAGCAGTGAAAGTTCGGGGTGGCGGCCCCAGCATTTT
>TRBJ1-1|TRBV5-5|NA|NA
CASSSDDRLWNTEAFF
TGTGCCAGCAGCTCGGATGACAGGTTGTGGAACACTGAAGCTTTCTTT
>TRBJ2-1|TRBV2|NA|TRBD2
CATTNLAGGGNEQFF
TGTGCCACCACAAACCTAGCGGGAGGGGGGAATGAGCAGTTCTTC
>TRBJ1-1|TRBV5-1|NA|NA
CASSRDGVTEAFF
TGCGCCAGCAGCCGGGACGGGGTCACTGAAGCTTTCTTT
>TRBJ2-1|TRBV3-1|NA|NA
CASSRIGDEQFF
TGTGCCAGCAGCCGAATTGGGGATGAGCAGTTCTTC
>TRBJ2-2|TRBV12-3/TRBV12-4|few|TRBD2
CASVLAGGYTGELFF
TGTGCCAGCGTTTTAGCGGGAGGCTACACCGGGGAGCTGTTTTTT
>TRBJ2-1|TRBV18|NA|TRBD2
CASSPLGLAAGEQFF
TGTGCCAGCTCACCGTTGGGACTAGCTGCCGGTGAGCAGTTCTTC
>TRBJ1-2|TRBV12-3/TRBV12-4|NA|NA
CASSGGSPIYGYTF
TGTGCCAGCAGCGGGGGGAGCCCAATCTATGGCTACACCTTC
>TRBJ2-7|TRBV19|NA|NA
CASSIGYGEQYF
TGTGCCAGTAGTATTGGATATGGCGAGCAGTACTTC